The T cell receptor beta chain described here comes from a study of cytomegalovirus exposure and HLA in healthy donors. Study-wide context: An earlier analysis found roughly 110 million unique TCR beta sequences from approximately 190 million T cells. Assignment to the Caucasian-associated ancestry cluster applied to more than 75% of the 350 to 500 genotyped donors.

Points on this clone: Its antigen remains unidentified. Other nucleotide sequences in the sample specify the same CDR3.

Primers for the PCR totalled 60 Vbeta and 13 Jbeta. TCRdb's table, derived via immunoSEQ multiplex PCR, lists solely in-frame clones and lacks some. Of around 260,000 clones listed, 80% are singletons. Germline CDR1 KGHSH, CDR2 LQKENI. V dropped 6 bases and J dropped 2 bases, with 11 bases sitting between them. This CDR3 spans 13 amino acids. The study, taken as a whole, reports: An observed cluster of highly shared sequence variants was recorded as a likely sequencing artifact. Most of the TCR beta V segments (in an earlier analysis) were productive either about 87% or about 30% of the time.

The sample consisted of PBMCs. The gene calls are TRBV18 and TRBJ2-7, with D perhaps matching TRBD1 (5 bases). This clonotype originated in a girl aged 2-10 years in good health and CMV-seronegative. In nucleotides, the CDR3 is TGTGCCAGCTCCCCCGGACAAACCTACGAGCAGTACTTC. It codes for CASSPGQTYEQYF.